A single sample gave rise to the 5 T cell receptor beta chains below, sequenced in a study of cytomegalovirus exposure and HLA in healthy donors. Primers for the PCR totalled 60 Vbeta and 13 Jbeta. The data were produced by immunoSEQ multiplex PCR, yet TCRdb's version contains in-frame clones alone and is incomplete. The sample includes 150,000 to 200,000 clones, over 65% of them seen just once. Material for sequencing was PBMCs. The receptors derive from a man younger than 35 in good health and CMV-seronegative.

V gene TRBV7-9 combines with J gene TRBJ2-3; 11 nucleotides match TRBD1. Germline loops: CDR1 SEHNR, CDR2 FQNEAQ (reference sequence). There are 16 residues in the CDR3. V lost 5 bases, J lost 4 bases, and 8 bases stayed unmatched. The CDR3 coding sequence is TGTGCCAGCAGCCCACCCGGGACAGGGGGGCCAGATACGCAGTATTTT. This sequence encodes CASSPPGTGGPDTQYF.

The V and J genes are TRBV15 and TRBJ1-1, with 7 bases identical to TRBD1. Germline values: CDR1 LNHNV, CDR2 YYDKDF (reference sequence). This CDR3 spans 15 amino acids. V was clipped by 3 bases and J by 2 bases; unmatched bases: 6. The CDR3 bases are TGTGCCACCAGCAGCGAACAGGGGTTAAACACTGAAGCTTTCTTT. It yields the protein CATSSEQGLNTEAFF. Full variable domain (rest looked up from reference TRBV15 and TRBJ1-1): DAMVIQNPRYQVTQFGKPVTLSCSQTLNHNVMYWYQQKSSQAPKLLFHYYDKDFNNEADTPDNFQSRRPNTSFCFLDIRSPGLGDTAMYLCATSSEQGLNTEAFFGQGTRLTVV.

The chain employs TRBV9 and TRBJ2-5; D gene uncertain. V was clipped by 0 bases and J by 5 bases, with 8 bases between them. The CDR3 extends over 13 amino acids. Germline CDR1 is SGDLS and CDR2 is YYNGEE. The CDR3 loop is CASSVGHEETQYF. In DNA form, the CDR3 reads TGTGCCAGCAGCGTAGGACACGAGGAGACCCAGTACTTC.

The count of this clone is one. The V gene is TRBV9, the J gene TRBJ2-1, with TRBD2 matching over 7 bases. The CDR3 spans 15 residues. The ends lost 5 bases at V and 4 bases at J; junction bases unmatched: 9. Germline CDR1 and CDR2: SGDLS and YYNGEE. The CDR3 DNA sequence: TGTGCCAGCAGACCCACGGGAGGTTCGTACAATGAGCAGTTCTTC. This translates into CASRPTGGSYNEQFF.

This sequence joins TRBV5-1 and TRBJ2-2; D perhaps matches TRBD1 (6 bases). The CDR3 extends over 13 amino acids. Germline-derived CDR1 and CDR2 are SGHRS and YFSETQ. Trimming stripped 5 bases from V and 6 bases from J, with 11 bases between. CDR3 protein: CASRQGSSGELFF. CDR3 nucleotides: TGCGCCAGCAGACAGGGTAGCTCCGGGGAGCTGTTTTTT.